The T cell receptor (beta chain) described here comes from a study of T cell repertoires in aging, cancer and after chemotherapy (dated by TCRdb to between 2018 and 2021). At the level of the whole study: Six donor age groups were covered, ranging from 30 or younger up to 70 or older, and each group contained at least three individuals. Alongside some 100 healthy donors serving as a reference group, the cohort included roughly 220 cancer patients, of whom some 91 had hematological cancers and about 130 had solid cancers. Healthy donor control TCR repertoires were recorded over several months to years and showed clear clonal overlap across re-sampling. To examine immunoaging and T cell reconstitution after chemotherapy, the study profiled TCR beta repertoires in peripheral blood from healthy donors and cancer patients. The full dataset contained around 8.2 million TCR reads.

Here is what the overall study found, with its caveats: Untreated patients with hematological or solid cancers showed significantly lower blood TCR diversity and higher clonality than age-matched healthy donors. Median generation probability increased over the chemotherapy interval in both cancer cohorts, suggesting repertoire reconstitution through rebound thymic output. Declining TCR diversity with age in healthy donors was mainly explained by loss of richness; in cancer patients, loss of evenness also contributed. The authors noted that the repertoire data do not allow conclusions about immunological memory after chemotherapy.

Rearranged TRB sequences spanning V, D and J segments were amplified in a multiplex touch-down PCR with a mixed TRB-A/B primer pool. Illumina adapters and sample indices were attached to the amplicons in two consecutive PCR reactions using Phusion HS II polymerase. The amplicons were purified from gel with the NucleoSpin Gel and PCR Clean-up kit and then assessed with Qubit and an Agilent 2100 Bioanalyzer. Sequencing of libraries was carried out on an Illumina MiSeq in 600-cycle, single-indexed, paired-end runs. As for how the authors treated the data: MiXCR versions 2.12 and 3.0.5 were used to process the TRB sequences. Each unique CDR3 nucleotide sequence counted as one clone, and only productive sequences with at least two reads were retained. The repertoire metrics were Shannon diversity, evenness, clonality (defined as one minus evenness), and alpha-parameterized diversity profiles covering alpha 0 to 5. The IGoR algorithm was used to compute generation probabilities of clones in paired pre- and post-chemotherapy samples. TCRdb redid the processing of the public reads, applying fastp at Q25 and MiXCR, and retained in-frame beta chains. All rows with the same CDR3 protein become a single entry with the most common DNA and genes. Here the V and J calls rest on TCRdb's processing, not on the authors' analysis. The sample contains 10,000 or so distinct CDR3 sequences, less than 30% of them found a single time. Jointly, the top ten make up 1% to 1.5% of the sample.

As regards this clonotype: The specificity of this receptor is unknown. It has no much larger one-base neighbor in the sample; base qualities were not kept.

TCR beta rearrangements were amplified from genomic DNA extracted from peripheral blood rather than from sorted cells or RNA. The clonotype comes from a human donor in good health. The sample was blood.

The CDR3 is CASSSTATSTDTQYF. The DNA sequence is as follows: TGTGCCAGCAGTTCGACAGCCACTAGCACAGATACGCAGTATTTT. The chain is made from TRBV2 and TRBJ2-3, and the D gene may be TRBD1, 5 bases matching. The germline V gene encodes CDR1 SNHLY and CDR2 FYNNEI. V loses 5 bases, J loses 0 bases, and the germline ends lie 12 bases apart. From its cysteine to its phenylalanine, the CDR3 spans 15 amino acids. Left in the record is the CDR3 DNA by itself, 45 bases read in frame from the first base.